This T cell receptor (beta chain) emerged from a study of cytomegalovirus exposure and HLA in healthy donors. Study conclusions and caveats: A reported reduction in N-insertions relative to the approximately 640-donor mean was seen in an Asian-associated ancestry cluster in a later analysis. Among the CMV-associated chains, three were confirmed in vitro as specific for CMV antigens.

PCR employed 60 Vbeta and 13 Jbeta primers. Produced via immunoSEQ multiplex PCR; TCRdb's table is partial and in-frame only. The repertoire consists of roughly 70,000 clones, with around 76% occurring once and the leading ten covering around 6.3%. The CDR3 totals 14 residues. Between the trimmed V and J ends, which lost 1 base and 0 bases, there was a span of 7 bases. The V gene's germline CDR1 is SGHVS and CDR2 FNYEAQ. Turning to this clone: The antigen is undetermined.

The V and J genes are TRBV7-6 and TRBJ2-7; D remains ambiguous. Sequencing was performed on PBMCs. The clonotype originates from a man aged 45-65 years in good health and CMV-seronegative. The CDR3 coding sequence is TGTGCCAGCAGCTTAGATGCTAGCTCCTACGAGCAGTACTTC. Translation: CASSLDASSYEQYF.